This T cell receptor beta chain was sequenced during a study of blood T cell repertoires in COVID-19. Method: immunoSEQ multiplex PCR; TCRdb's copy keeps in-frame clones and lacks some. Among approximately 300,000 clones listed, nearly 90% were seen once. The V end lost 6 bases, the J end lost 6 bases, and 9 bases lay between the germline ends. Per the germline V gene, CDR1 is MNHEY and CDR2 is SVGAGI. The CDR3 consists of 12 residues. This chain links TRBV6-5 with TRBJ1-5, with D possibly TRBD1 on 6 matching bases. The clonotype comes from a woman in her 30s who had recovered from COVID-19. Sequencing was done on a sample of PBMCs or T cells enriched from blood (not recorded which). The CDR3 spells CASSPGVQPQHF. As DNA, the CDR3 is TGTGCCAGCAGCCCAGGGGTTCAGCCCCAGCATTTT.